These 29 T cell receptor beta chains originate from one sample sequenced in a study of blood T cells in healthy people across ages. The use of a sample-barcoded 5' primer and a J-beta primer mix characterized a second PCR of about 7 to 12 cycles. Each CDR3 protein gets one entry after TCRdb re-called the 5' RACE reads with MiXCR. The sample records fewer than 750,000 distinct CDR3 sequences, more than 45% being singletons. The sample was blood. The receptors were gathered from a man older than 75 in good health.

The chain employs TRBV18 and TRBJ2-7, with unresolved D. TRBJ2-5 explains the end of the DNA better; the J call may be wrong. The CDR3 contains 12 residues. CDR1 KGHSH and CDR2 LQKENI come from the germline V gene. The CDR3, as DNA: TGTGCCAGCTCACGCGGCCCGGAGACCCAGTACTTC. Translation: CASSRGPETQYF.

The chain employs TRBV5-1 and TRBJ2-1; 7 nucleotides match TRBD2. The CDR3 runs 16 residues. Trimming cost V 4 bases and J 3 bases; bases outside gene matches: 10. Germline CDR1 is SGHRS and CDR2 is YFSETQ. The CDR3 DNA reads TGCGCCAGCAGCGCTCGGGAGGCTGTTGGCTACAATGAGCAGTTCTTC. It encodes CASSAREAVGYNEQFF.

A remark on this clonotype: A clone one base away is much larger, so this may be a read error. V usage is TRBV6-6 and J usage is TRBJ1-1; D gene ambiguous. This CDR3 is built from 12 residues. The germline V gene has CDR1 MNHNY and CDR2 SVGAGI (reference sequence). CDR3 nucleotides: TGTGCCAGCAGTTACTCGACGACTGAAGCTTCCTTT. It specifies CASSYSTTEASF.

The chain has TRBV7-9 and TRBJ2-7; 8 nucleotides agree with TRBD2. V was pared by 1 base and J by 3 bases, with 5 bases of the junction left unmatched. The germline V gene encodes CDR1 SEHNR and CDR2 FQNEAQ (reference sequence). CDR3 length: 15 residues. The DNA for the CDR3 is TGTGCCAGCAGCTTAGAGACTAGCGCTTACTACGAGCAGTACTTC. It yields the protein CASSLETSAYYEQYF. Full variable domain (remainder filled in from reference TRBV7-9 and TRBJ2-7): DTGVSQNPRHKITKRGQNVTFRCDPISEHNRLYWYRQTLGQGPEFLTYFQNEAQLEKSRLLSDRFSAERPKGSFSTLEIQRTEQGDSAMYLCASSLETSAYYEQYFGPGTRLTVT.

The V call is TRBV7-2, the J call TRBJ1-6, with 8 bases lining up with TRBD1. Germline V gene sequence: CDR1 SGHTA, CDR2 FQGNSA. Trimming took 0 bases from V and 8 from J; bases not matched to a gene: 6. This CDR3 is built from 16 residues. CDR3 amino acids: CASSLAPTGAYSPLHF. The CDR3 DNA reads TGTGCCAGCAGCTTAGCACCGACAGGGGCGTATTCACCCCTCCACTTT.

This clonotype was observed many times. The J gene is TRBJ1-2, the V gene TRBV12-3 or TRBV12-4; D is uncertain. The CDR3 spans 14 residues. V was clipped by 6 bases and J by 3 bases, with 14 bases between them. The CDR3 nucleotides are TGTGCCAGCAGCAATACACGGACGGACTATGGCTACACCTTC. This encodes CASSNTRTDYGYTF.

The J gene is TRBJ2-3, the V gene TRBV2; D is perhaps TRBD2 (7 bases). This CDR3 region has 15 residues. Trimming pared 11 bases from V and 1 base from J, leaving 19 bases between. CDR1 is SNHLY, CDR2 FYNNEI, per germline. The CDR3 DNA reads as TGTGCCTCCTCTATCGGGGGGCCAGGCACAGATACGCAGTATTTT. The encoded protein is CASSIGGPGTDTQYF.

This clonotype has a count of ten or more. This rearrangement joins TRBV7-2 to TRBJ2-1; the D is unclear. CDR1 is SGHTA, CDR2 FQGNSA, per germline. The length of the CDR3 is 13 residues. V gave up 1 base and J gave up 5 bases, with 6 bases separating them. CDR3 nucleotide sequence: TGTGCCAGCAGCTTAGGACGGAACAATGAGCAGTTCTTC. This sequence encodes CASSLGRNNEQFF.

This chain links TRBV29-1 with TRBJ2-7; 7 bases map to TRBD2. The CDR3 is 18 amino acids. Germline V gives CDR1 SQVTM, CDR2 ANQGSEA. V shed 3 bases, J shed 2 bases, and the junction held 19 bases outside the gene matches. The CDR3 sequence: CSVEGGASYADRAYEQYF. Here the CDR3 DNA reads TGCAGCGTTGAGGGAGGGGCCTCCTACGCGGACCGAGCCTACGAGCAGTACTTC.

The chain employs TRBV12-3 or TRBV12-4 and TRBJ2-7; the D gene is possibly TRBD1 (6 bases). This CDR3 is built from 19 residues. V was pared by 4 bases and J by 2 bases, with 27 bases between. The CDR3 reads CASSSTPGQGSKGTYEQYF. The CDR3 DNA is TGTGCCAGCAGTTCCACCCCGGGGCAGGGGAGTAAAGGGACCTACGAGCAGTACTTC.

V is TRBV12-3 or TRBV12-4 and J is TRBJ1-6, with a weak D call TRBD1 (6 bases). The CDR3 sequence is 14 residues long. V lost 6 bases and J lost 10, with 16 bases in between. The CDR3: CASRTGLGRSPLHF. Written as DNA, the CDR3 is TGTGCCAGCAGGACAGGTCTCGGACGGTCACCCCTCCACTTT.

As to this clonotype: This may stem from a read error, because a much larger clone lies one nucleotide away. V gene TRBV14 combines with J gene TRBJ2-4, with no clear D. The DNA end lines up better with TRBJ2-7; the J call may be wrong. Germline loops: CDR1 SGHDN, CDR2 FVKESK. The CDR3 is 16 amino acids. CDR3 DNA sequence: TGTGCCAGCAGCCAAGATGTCTTGTCAAAACTGGACGAGCAGTACTTC. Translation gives CASSQDVLSKLDEQYF.

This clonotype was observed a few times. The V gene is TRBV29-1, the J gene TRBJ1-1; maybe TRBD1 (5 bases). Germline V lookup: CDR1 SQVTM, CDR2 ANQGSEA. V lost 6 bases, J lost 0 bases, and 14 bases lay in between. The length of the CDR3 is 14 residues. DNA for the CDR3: TGCAGCGTCGGGACGGCCTATATGAACACTGAAGCTTTCTTT. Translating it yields CSVGTAYMNTEAFF.

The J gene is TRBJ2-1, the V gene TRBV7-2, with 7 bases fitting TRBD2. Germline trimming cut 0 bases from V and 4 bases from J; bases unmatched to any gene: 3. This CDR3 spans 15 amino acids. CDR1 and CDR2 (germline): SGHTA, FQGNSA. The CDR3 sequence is CASSLAAGLYNEQFF. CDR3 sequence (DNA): TGTGCCAGCAGCTTAGCAGCGGGACTATACAATGAGCAGTTCTTC.

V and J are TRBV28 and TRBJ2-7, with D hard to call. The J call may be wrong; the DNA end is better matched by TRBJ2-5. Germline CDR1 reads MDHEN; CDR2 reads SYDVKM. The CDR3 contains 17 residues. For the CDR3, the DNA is TGTGCCAGCAGTCGCCCCCCACATAAAGAATCTGGTCAGACCCAGTACTTC. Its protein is CASSRPPHKESGQTQYF.

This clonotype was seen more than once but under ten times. As DNA, the CDR3 is TGCAGCGCTAACCGACTAGCGGCCTTCAATGAGCAGTTCTTC. Protein product: CSANRLAAFNEQFF. The V and J genes are TRBV29-1 and TRBJ2-1; 9 nucleotides agree with TRBD2. Trimming cost V 7 bases and J 6 bases; bases outside gene matches: 10. The CDR3 consists of 14 residues. Germline CDR1 is SQVTM and CDR2 is ANQGSEA.

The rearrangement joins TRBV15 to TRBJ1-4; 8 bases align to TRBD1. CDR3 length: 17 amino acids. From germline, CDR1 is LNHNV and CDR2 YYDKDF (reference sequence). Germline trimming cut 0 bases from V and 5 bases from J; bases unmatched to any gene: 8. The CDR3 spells CATSRDLLGDRNEKLFF. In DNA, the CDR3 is TGTGCCACCAGCAGAGATTTACTTGGGGACAGGAATGAAAAACTGTTTTTT.

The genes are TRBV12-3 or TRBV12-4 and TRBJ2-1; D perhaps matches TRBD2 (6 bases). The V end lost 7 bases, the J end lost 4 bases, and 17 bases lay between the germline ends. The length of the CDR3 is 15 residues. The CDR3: CASITELAAYNEQFF. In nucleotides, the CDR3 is TGTGCCAGCATTACGGAATTAGCGGCATACAATGAGCAGTTCTTC.

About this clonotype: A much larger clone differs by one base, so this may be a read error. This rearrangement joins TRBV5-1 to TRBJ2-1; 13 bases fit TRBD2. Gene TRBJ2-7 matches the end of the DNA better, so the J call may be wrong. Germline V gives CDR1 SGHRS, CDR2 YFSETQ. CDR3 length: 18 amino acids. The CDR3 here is CASSLLLAGGSSYNEQYF. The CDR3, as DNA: TGCGCCAGCAGCTTGTTACTAGCGGGGGGGAGCTCCTACAATGAGCAGTACTTC.

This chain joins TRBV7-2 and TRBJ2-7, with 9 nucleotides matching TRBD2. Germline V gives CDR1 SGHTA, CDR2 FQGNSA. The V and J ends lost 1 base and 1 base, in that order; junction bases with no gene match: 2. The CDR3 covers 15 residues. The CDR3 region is CASSLDSGRSYEQYF. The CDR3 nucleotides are TGTGCCAGCAGCTTAGACAGCGGGAGGTCCTACGAGCAGTACTTC.

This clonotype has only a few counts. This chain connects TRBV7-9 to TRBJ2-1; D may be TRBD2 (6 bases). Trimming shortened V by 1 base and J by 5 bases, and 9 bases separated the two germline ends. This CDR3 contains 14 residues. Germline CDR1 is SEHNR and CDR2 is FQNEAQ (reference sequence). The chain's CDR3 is CASSLGGLHNEQFF. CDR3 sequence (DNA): TGTGCCAGCAGCTTAGGGGGACTCCACAATGAGCAGTTCTTC.

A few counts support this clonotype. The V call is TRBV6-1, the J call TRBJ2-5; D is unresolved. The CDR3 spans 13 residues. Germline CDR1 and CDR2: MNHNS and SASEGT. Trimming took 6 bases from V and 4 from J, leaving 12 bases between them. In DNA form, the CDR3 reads TGTGCCAGCAGGACCATAAACCGAGAGACCCAGTACTTC. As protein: CASRTINRETQYF.

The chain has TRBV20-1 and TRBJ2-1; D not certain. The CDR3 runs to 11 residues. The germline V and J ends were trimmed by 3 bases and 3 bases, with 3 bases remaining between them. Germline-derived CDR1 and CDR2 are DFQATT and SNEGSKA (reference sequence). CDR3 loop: CSARLYNEQFF. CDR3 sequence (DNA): TGCAGTGCTAGGCTCTACAATGAGCAGTTCTTC.

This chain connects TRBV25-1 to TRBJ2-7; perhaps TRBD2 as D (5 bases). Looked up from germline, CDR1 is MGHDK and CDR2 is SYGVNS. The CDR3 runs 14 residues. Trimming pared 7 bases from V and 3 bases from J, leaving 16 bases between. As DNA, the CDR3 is TGTGCCAGCACCATATCCGGAGGAGGCTACGAGCAGTACTTC. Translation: CASTISGGGYEQYF.

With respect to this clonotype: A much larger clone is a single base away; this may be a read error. CDR3 in DNA: TGTGCCAGCAGCCGTATAGAGGAGATCTACAATGAGCGGTTCTTC. Translating gives CASSRIEEIYNERFF. The chain uses TRBV7-9 and TRBJ2-1; no reliable D call. CDR1 is SEHNR, CDR2 FQNEAQ, per germline (reference sequence). This CDR3 spans 15 amino acids.

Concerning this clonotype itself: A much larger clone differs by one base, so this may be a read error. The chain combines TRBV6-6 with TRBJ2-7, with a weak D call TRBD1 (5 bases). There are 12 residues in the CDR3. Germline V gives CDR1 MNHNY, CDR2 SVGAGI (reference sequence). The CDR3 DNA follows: TGTCCCAGCAGCTCCGACAGATACGAGCAGTACTTC. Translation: CPSSSDRYEQYF.

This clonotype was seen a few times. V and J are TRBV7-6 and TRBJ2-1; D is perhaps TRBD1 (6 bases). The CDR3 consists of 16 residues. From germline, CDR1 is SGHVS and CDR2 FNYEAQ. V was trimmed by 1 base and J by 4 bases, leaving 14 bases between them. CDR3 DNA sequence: TGTGCCAGCAGCTTAGGAGGCCAGGGGATATACAATGAGCAGTTCTTC. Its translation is CASSLGGQGIYNEQFF.

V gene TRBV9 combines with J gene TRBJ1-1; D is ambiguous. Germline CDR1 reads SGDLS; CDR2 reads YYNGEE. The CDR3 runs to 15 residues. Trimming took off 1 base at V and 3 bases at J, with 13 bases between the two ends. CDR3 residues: CASSVRAGLDTEAFF. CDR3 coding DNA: TGTGCCAGCAGCGTACGGGCGGGCTTAGACACTGAAGCTTTCTTT.

In nucleotides, the CDR3 is TGCAGTTCTACTGGACAGGGCAGCTCCTACGAGCAGTACTTC. It codes for CSSTGQGSSYEQYF. V is TRBV20-1 and J is TRBJ2-7; the match to TRBD1 covers 8 bases. J gave up 0 bases and V 8 bases, and 9 bases lay outside the gene matches. The CDR3 is made up of 14 amino acids. Germline V gene sequence: CDR1 DFQATT, CDR2 SNEGSKA (reference sequence).